This T cell receptor (beta chain) originates from a study of blood T cell repertoires in COVID-19. For the study at large: Sources were T cells, B-cell-depleted T cells, or PBMCs; the material itself was cDNA or gDNA.

Original processing notes: How many nucleated cells were present was estimated from reference gene primer amplification. Here immunoSEQ multiplex PCR was the method, and the copy in TCRdb shows in-frame clones only, minus some. From that table come the V and J calls and clone size; the DNA was used to work out D and trimming. This table has about 59,000 clones, around 67% appearing once. Germline V lookup: CDR1 SGHNT, CDR2 YYREEE (reference sequence). After removal of 4 bases from V and 2 bases from J, the junction contained 10 bases not matched to a gene. This CDR3 comprises 16 residues. This TCR was recovered from a woman in her 50s with active or convalescent COVID-19. The genes are TRBV5-4 and TRBJ2-3, with 7 positions matching TRBD2. The specimen was peripheral blood. The CDR3 reads CASSPPAGPNTDTQYF. Written as DNA, the CDR3 is TGTGCCAGCAGCCCCCCAGCGGGACCTAACACAGATACGCAGTATTTT.